These 4 T cell receptor beta chains were all obtained from the same sample, sequenced in a study of cytomegalovirus exposure and HLA in healthy donors. The PCR made use of 60 Vbeta and 13 Jbeta primers. Repertoires were generated with immunoSEQ multiplex PCR, while TCRdb's copy carries only in-frame clones and drops some. The sample consists of more than 95,000 clones, 78% of them appearing once. Sequencing was performed on PBMCs. The receptors were gathered from a man aged 30 to 45 in good health and CMV-seropositive.

This clone was observed a few times. The chain combines TRBV27 with TRBJ2-3; 11 bases are shared with TRBD2. This CDR3 is built from 17 residues. The V gene's germline CDR1 is MNHEY and CDR2 SMNVEV (reference sequence). Trimming cost V 4 bases and J 4 bases; bases outside gene matches: 10. Written as DNA, the CDR3 is TGTGCCAGCAGTTCCCTGACTAGCGGGGTTGGTGCAGATACGCAGTATTTT. It encodes CASSSLTSGVGADTQYF.

The chain couples TRBV6-5 to TRBJ2-7; D might be TRBD2 (5 bases). Trimming stripped 2 bases from V and 5 bases from J, with 16 bases between. CDR1 MNHEY and CDR2 SVGAGI come from the germline V gene. This CDR3 is 15 amino acids long. Here the CDR3 DNA reads TGTGCCAGCAGTTACGGACTGGAGGCAGGCCACGAGCAGTACTTC. It encodes CASSYGLEAGHEQYF.

This clone was picked up a small number of times. The chain couples TRBV9 to TRBJ2-7; the match to TRBD1 covers 8 bases. V dropped 10 bases and J dropped 5; count of bases not matched to a gene: 11. Germline assignment: CDR1 SGDLS and CDR2 YYNGEE. The CDR3 contains 13 residues. The CDR3 nucleotides read TGTGCCTCCGGGCAGGGGGCTGGGGACGAGCAGTACTTC. Protein: CASGQGAGDEQYF. Supplemented by reference TRBV9 and TRBJ2-7, the full variable domain reads DSGVTQTPKHLITATGQRVTLRCSPRSGDLSVYWYQQSLDQGLQFLIQYYNGEERAKGNILERFSAQQFPDLHSELNLSSLELGDSALYFCASGQGAGDEQYFGPGTRLTVT.

The rearrangement links TRBV30 to TRBJ1-5, with TRBD1 identical over 7 bases. The V and J ends lost 0 bases and 3 bases, in that order; junction bases with no gene match: 11. In germline, CDR1 is GTSNPN, CDR2 SVGIG (reference sequence). The CDR3 is 17 amino acids. The CDR3 sequence is CAWSVGGGAVDNQPQHF. Written as DNA, the CDR3 is TGTGCCTGGAGTGTAGGAGGGGGCGCGGTGGACAATCAGCCCCAGCATTTT.